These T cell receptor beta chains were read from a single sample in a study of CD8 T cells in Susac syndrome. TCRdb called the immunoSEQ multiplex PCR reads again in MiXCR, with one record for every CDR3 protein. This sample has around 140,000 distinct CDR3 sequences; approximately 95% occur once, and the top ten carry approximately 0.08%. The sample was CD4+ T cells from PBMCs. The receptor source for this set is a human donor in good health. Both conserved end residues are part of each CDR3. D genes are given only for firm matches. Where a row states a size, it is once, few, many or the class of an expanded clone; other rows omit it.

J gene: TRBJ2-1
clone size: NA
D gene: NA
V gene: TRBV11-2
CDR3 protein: CASSLRGDSSYNEQFF
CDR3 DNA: TGTGCCAGCAGCCTGAGGGGGGACAGCTCCTACAATGAGCAGTTCTTC

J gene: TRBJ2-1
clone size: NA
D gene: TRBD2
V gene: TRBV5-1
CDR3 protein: CASTELAGYNEQFF
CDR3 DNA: TGCGCCAGCACGGAACTAGCGGGGTACAATGAGCAGTTCTTC

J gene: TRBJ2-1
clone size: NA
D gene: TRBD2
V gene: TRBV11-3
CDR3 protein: CASSERGSYNEQFF
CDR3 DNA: TGTGCCAGCAGTGAGCGGGGCTCCTACAATGAGCAGTTCTTC

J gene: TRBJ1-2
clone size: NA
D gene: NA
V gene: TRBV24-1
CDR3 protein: CATSDPGANYGYTF
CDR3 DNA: TGTGCCACCAGTGATCCAGGGGCTAACTATGGCTACACCTTC

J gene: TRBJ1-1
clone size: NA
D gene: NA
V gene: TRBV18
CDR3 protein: CASSPKTGLNTEAFF
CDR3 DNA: TGTGCCAGCTCACCAAAAACAGGGCTGAACACTGAAGCTTTCTTT

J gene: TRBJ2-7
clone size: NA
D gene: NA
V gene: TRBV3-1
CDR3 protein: CASTSGTYEQYF
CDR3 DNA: TGTGCCAGCACCTCAGGTACCTACGAGCAGTACTTC

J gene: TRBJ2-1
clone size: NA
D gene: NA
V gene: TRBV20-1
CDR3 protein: CSATGSSRTLSSYNEQFF
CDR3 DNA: TGCAGTGCTACCGGTTCTAGCAGAACTCTTAGCTCCTACAATGAGCAGTTCTTC

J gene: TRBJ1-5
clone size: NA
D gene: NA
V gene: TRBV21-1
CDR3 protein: CASSKVKGGGNQPQHF
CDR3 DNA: TGTGCCAGCAGCAAAGTCAAGGGGGGAGGCAATCAGCCCCAGCATTTT

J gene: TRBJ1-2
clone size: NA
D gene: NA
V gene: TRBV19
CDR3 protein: CASNPTGTDYGYTF
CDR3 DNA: TGTGCCAGTAATCCCACCGGGACGGACTATGGCTACACCTTC

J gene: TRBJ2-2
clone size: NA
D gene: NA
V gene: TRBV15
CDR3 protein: CATSRDFGGPVGELFF
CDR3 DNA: TGTGCCACCAGCAGAGATTTCGGGGGGCCAGTCGGGGAGCTGTTTTTT

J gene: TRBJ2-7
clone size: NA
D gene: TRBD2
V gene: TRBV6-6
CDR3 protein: CASSSGLAEQYF
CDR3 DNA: TGTGCCAGCAGTTCCGGACTAGCCGAGCAGTACTTC

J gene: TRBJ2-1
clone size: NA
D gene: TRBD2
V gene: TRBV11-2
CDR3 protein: CASSLGGGEQFF
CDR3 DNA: TGTGCCAGCAGCTTAGGCGGGGGTGAGCAGTTCTTC

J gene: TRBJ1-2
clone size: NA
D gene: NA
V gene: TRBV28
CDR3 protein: CASSLSEYGYTF
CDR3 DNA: TGTGCCAGCAGTTTATCGGAGTATGGCTACACCTTC

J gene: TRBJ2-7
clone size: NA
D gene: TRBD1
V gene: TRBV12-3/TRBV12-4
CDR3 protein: CASSRTGEISEQYF
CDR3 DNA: TGTGCCAGCAGTAGGACAGGGGAAATAAGCGAGCAGTACTTC

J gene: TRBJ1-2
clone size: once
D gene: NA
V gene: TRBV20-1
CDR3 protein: CSAYNQNYGYTF
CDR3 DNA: TGCAGTGCTTACAATCAAAACTATGGCTACACCTTC

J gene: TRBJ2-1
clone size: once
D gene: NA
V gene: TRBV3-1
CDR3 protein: CASSQESGQVNEQFF
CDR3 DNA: TGTGCCAGCAGCCAAGAGTCGGGACAAGTTAATGAGCAGTTCTTC

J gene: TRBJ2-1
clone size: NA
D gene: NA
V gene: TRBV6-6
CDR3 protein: CASRQEYNEQFF
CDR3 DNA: TGTGCCAGCAGACAAGAGTACAATGAGCAGTTCTTC